These 29 T cell receptor beta chains originate from one sample sequenced in a study of blood T cell repertoires in COVID-19. Here immunoSEQ multiplex PCR was the method, and the copy in TCRdb shows in-frame clones only, minus some. The sample holds some 220,000 clones, roughly 85% seen once. Material for sequencing was peripheral blood. The source is a man aged 45-65 years with COVID-19, enrolled during active disease.

The chain couples TRBV9 to TRBJ1-5, with unresolved D. The CDR3 length is 15 residues. V was trimmed by 3 bases and J by 1 base, leaving 11 bases between them. Germline CDR1 SGDLS, CDR2 YYNGEE. The CDR3 is CASSANGFSNQPQHF. DNA of the CDR3: TGTGCCAGCAGCGCAAACGGGTTCAGCAATCAGCCCCAGCATTTT.

The rearrangement joins TRBV2 to TRBJ2-7, with TRBD1 identical over 7 bases. This CDR3 spans 14 amino acids. V lost 4 bases to trimming and J lost 3 bases; unmatched junction nucleotides: 6. Germline loops: CDR1 SNHLY, CDR2 FYNNEI. The CDR3 loop is CASSGGQNYYEQYF. The CDR3 nucleotides read TGTGCCAGCAGTGGGGGACAGAACTACTACGAGCAGTACTTC.

The chain joins TRBV7-3 to TRBJ2-3; D unclear. This CDR3 is 14 amino acids long. Germline CDR1 is SGHTA and CDR2 is FQGTGA. The ends were cut back, 2 bases at V and 2 bases at J, with 8 bases in the middle. The CDR3 spells CASSLGQTTDTQYF. As DNA, the CDR3 is TGTGCCAGCAGCTTAGGGCAGACCACAGATACGCAGTATTTT.

This chain joins TRBV7-2 and TRBJ1-1; 8 bases fit TRBD1. The germline V gene has CDR1 SGHTA and CDR2 FQGNSA. CDR3 length equals 15 residues. The junction had 6 bases not matched to a gene; V was cut back by 5 bases and J by 1 base. CDR3 in amino acids: CASSPTGGTNTEAFF. The CDR3 DNA follows: TGTGCCAGCAGCCCAACAGGGGGGACGAACACTGAAGCTTTCTTT.

This chain uses TRBV24-1 with TRBJ1-1, with D possibly TRBD1 on 6 matching bases. Germline CDR1 KGHDR, CDR2 SFDVKD. The CDR3 loop spans 13 amino acids. V lost 4 bases, J lost 1 base, and 6 bases lay in between. As DNA, the CDR3 is TGTGCCACCAGTGAGGGACAGAACACTGAAGCTTTCTTT. Protein: CATSEGQNTEAFF.

J is TRBJ1-5 and V is TRBV9; 8 bases fit TRBD1. This CDR3 comprises 15 residues. The V gene end was trimmed by 2 bases and the J gene end by 0 bases; junction bases not matched to a gene: 1. CDR1 and CDR2 from the germline V gene are SGDLS and YYNGEE. The CDR3 sequence is CASSVGQGSNQPQHF. CDR3 nucleotides: TGTGCCAGCAGCGTCGGACAGGGTAGCAATCAGCCCCAGCATTTT.

This sequence joins TRBV30 and TRBJ1-1; 7 bases are a match to TRBD1. The CDR3 totals 12 residues. The V gene end was trimmed by 4 bases and the J gene end by 5 bases; junction bases not matched to a gene: 4. The V gene's germline CDR1 is GTSNPN and CDR2 SVGIG (reference sequence). In DNA form, the CDR3 reads TGTGCCTGGACCCGGGACAGAACTGAAGCTTTCTTT. Translated, it gives CAWTRDRTEAFF.

This clone turned up a few times. This chain links TRBV20-1 with TRBJ1-2, with D possibly matching TRBD1 (5 bases). Germline V CDR1 and CDR2: DFQATT, SNEGSKA (reference sequence). This CDR3 spans 11 amino acids. CDR3 region: CSARAGLGYTF. For the CDR3, the DNA is TGCAGCGCAAGGGCGGGGCTCGGCTACACCTTC.

As to this clone: Relative to the germline gene, one junction end is altered; a read error may explain this. The V and J genes are TRBV11-3 and TRBJ1-2; TRBD1 is a possible D gene (5 bases). CDR3 length: 12 residues. Germline assignment: CDR1 SGHNT and CDR2 YENEEA. The CDR3 DNA reads as TGTGCCAGCAGCTTACCCCCAGGGCAGGTATCCTTC. This encodes CASSLPPGQVSF.

The chain carries TRBV7-9 and TRBJ1-4; no clear D gene. The CDR3 contains 19 residues. V lost 5 bases, J lost 5 bases, and 27 bases lay in between. Germline V gives CDR1 SEHNR, CDR2 FQNEAQ (reference sequence). The CDR3 loop reads CASSPGREPDSRPNEKLFF. Here the CDR3 DNA reads TGTGCCAGCAGCCCCGGGAGGGAGCCAGATTCCAGGCCAAATGAAAAACTGTTTTTT.

J is TRBJ2-5 and V is TRBV30; D is unclear. Germline CDR1 GTSNPN, CDR2 SVGIG (reference sequence). The CDR3 totals 12 residues. V was clipped by 0 bases and J by 5 bases, with 7 bases between them. CDR3 residues: CAWSVLSETQYF. Here the CDR3 DNA reads TGTGCCTGGAGTGTACTCTCGGAGACCCAGTACTTC.

This clone has just one count. Germline and junction disagree at one end, which may indicate a read error. The V gene is TRBV3-1 (or the pseudogene TRBV3-2), the J gene TRBJ2-5, with a weak D call TRBD2 (5 bases). The CDR3 has 12 amino acids. In germline, CDR1 is LGHDT, CDR2 YNNKEL (reference sequence). CDR3 residues: CASSRLREIQYF. CDR3 nucleotide sequence: TGTGCCAGCAGCCGACTGAGGGAGATCCAGTACTTC.

CDR3 protein: CASSQNQNSPLHF. In nucleotides, the CDR3 is TGTGCCAGCAGCCAAAATCAAAATTCACCCCTCCACTTT. The chain carries TRBV14 and TRBJ1-6; D is undetermined. V shed 2 bases and J shed 7 bases, with 6 bases lying between them. The CDR3 covers 13 residues. Germline CDR1 and CDR2: SGHDN and FVKESK.

Only a few counts were recorded for this clone. This chain uses TRBV5-6 with TRBJ2-5; tentatively, D is TRBD2 (6 bases). The germline V gene encodes CDR1 SGHDT and CDR2 YYEEEE. V lost 4 bases and J 1 base, leaving 11 bases between the germline ends. This CDR3 spans 14 amino acids. The DNA of the CDR3 is TGTGCCAGCAGCGCCGGGGGAGGCCAAGAGACCCAGTACTTC. This translates into CASSAGGGQETQYF.

Here the CDR3 reads CSVVLDRPRTEAFF. CDR3 in DNA: TGCAGCGTTGTATTGGACAGGCCTAGAACTGAAGCTTTCTTT. J is TRBJ1-1 and V is TRBV29-1; 7 bases match TRBD1. The CDR3 covers 14 residues. Germline V lookup: CDR1 SQVTM, CDR2 ANQGSEA. V dropped 4 bases and J dropped 5; count of bases not matched to a gene: 10.

The genes are TRBV3-1 (or the pseudogene TRBV3-2) and TRBJ1-4; no definite D call. CDR3 length: 14 amino acids. V gave up 4 bases and J gave up 3 bases, with 9 bases separating them. Per the germline V gene, CDR1 is LGHDT and CDR2 is YNNKEL (reference sequence). The CDR3 here is CASSLSGPNEKLFF. CDR3 in DNA: TGTGCCAGCAGCCTTAGCGGCCCTAATGAAAAACTGTTTTTT.

This chain uses TRBV6-2 or TRBV6-3 with TRBJ2-1, with 12 bases identical to TRBD2. There are 15 residues in the CDR3. Germline V lookup: CDR1 MNHEY, CDR2 SVGEGT. V shed 6 bases, J shed 6 bases, and the junction held 6 bases outside the gene matches. CDR3 bases: TGTGCCAGCAGGCCTAGCGGGGGGGCTTTCAATGAGCAGTTCTTC. It translates to CASRPSGGAFNEQFF.

The chain links TRBV20-1 to TRBJ1-4; possible D gene TRBD1, 5 bases. The CDR3 has 16 amino acids. V lost 3 bases and J lost 6, with 20 bases in between. Germline-derived CDR1 and CDR2 are DFQATT and SNEGSKA (reference sequence). DNA for the CDR3: TGCAGTGCTAGTGGGGTGGGGCAGGGCGGAGATGAAAAACTGTTTTTT. It yields the protein CSASGVGQGGDEKLFF.

The chain employs TRBV3-1 (or the pseudogene TRBV3-2) and TRBJ2-7; D is unresolved. This CDR3 is built from 15 residues. V was pared by 0 bases and J by 3 bases, with 12 bases between. Germline assignment: CDR1 LGHDT and CDR2 YNNKEL (reference sequence). The CDR3 protein is CASSQDYPEDYEQYF. As DNA, the CDR3 is TGTGCCAGCAGCCAAGATTATCCAGAGGACTACGAGCAGTACTTC.

The chain has TRBV3-1 (or the pseudogene TRBV3-2) and TRBJ1-2; 8 bases are shared with TRBD1. In germline, CDR1 is LGHDT, CDR2 YNNKEL (reference sequence). This CDR3 contains 16 residues. V lost 0 bases to trimming and J lost 3 bases; unmatched junction nucleotides: 6. CDR3 protein: CASSQDLQGADYGYTF. The CDR3, as DNA: TGTGCCAGCAGCCAAGACTTGCAGGGGGCGGACTATGGCTACACCTTC.

The J gene is TRBJ1-1, the V gene TRBV5-8; 7 nucleotides match TRBD1. Germline CDR1 reads SGHTS; CDR2 reads YDEGEE. The CDR3 covers 15 residues. V was clipped by 2 bases and J by 5 bases; unmatched bases: 9. The CDR3: CASSLTFAGGTEAFF. The CDR3 DNA is TGTGCCAGCAGCTTAACTTTCGCAGGGGGAACTGAAGCTTTCTTT.

In this sample, this clone turned up a few times. V gene TRBV6-2 or TRBV6-3 combines with J gene TRBJ2-5, with D possibly matching TRBD2 (5 bases). CDR1 and CDR2 from the germline V gene are MNHEY and SVGEGT. V was cut by 5 bases and J by 5 bases, with 9 bases left in between. This CDR3 comprises 12 residues. The CDR3 protein is CASSGVAETQYF. DNA of the CDR3: TGTGCCAGCAGTGGGGTAGCGGAGACCCAGTACTTC.

The chain couples TRBV9 to TRBJ1-6, with unresolved D. The germline gives CDR1 SGDLS, CDR2 YYNGEE. This CDR3 contains 16 residues. The V end was cut by 2 bases, the J end by 9 bases, with 18 bases between. CDR3 in DNA: TGTGCCAGCAGCGTCGGAGAACCGCTCTTAGGTTCACCCCTCCACTTT. It codes for CASSVGEPLLGSPLHF.

The rearrangement links TRBV7-2 to TRBJ2-5; 14 bases are a match to TRBD2. J gave up 2 bases and V 5 bases, and 7 bases lay outside the gene matches. Germline V lookup: CDR1 SGHTA, CDR2 FQGNSA. The CDR3 totals 17 residues. This CDR3 reads CASSLFGTSGGQETQYF. CDR3 coding DNA: TGTGCCAGCAGCCTATTCGGGACTAGCGGGGGTCAAGAGACCCAGTACTTC.

The genes are TRBV27 and TRBJ2-2; the match to TRBD2 covers 11 bases. In germline, CDR1 is MNHEY, CDR2 SMNVEV (reference sequence). This CDR3 contains 15 residues. V lost 6 bases to trimming and J lost 1 base; unmatched junction nucleotides: 1. CDR3 coding DNA: TGTGCCAGCAGGCTAGCGGGGGGGAACACCGGGGAGCTGTTTTTT. It translates to CASRLAGGNTGELFF.

This clone appeared a single time. The chain carries TRBV9 and TRBJ2-5; 11 bases align to TRBD2. This CDR3 is 16 amino acids long. Per germline, CDR1 SGDLS and CDR2 YYNGEE. Unmatched junction bases numbered 6, after V lost 0 bases and J lost 5 bases. CDR3 region: CASSVVAGGQGETQYF. CDR3 coding DNA: TGTGCCAGCAGCGTAGTAGCGGGGGGGCAGGGGGAGACCCAGTACTTC. The entire variable domain, with the rest obtained from reference TRBV9 and TRBJ2-5, is as follows: DSGVTQTPKHLITATGQRVTLRCSPRSGDLSVYWYQQSLDQGLQFLIQYYNGEERAKGNILERFSAQQFPDLHSELNLSSLELGDSALYFCASSVVAGGQGETQYFGPGTRLLVL.

The chain carries TRBV6-5 and TRBJ2-3; D unresolved. V was cut by 6 bases and J by 2 bases, with 9 bases left in between. The V gene's germline CDR1 is MNHEY and CDR2 SVGAGI. This CDR3 has 13 residues. CDR3 DNA: TGTGCCAGCAGGTTACACCCCACAGATACGCAGTATTTT. This gives the protein CASRLHPTDTQYF.

The sample holds a few counts of this clone. The rearrangement links TRBV5-1 to TRBJ1-6; D is unclear. The CDR3 is 16 residues long. Germline loops: CDR1 SGHRS, CDR2 YFSETQ. Deletions cut 8 bases from V and 11 bases from J, with 26 bases between. CDR3 residues: CASSRDIAAPGTPLHF. Here the CDR3 DNA reads TGCGCCAGTTCCCGCGACATTGCGGCCCCGGGGACACCCCTCCACTTT.

V is TRBV29-1 and J is TRBJ2-5; 9 nucleotides line up with TRBD1. Germline values: CDR1 SQVTM, CDR2 ANQGSEA. The CDR3 runs 14 residues. V lost 4 bases to trimming and J lost 4 bases; unmatched junction nucleotides: 7. This CDR3 reads CSVVRQGVGETQYF. For the CDR3, the DNA is TGCAGCGTTGTGAGACAGGGGGTAGGAGAGACCCAGTACTTC.